This entry lists 16 T cell receptor beta chains sequenced from one sample in a study of Ad26.COV2.S vaccination and SARS-CoV-2 variants. Repertoires were generated with immunoSEQ multiplex PCR, while TCRdb's copy carries only in-frame clones and drops some. The table lists 350,000 to 600,000 clones, approximately 90% of them singletons, with 1.5% to 2% in the top ten. The treatment here: around 19 received Ad26.COV2.S at low or high dose, single or two shots; about five received placebo; per-sample allocation not given. The investigators took samples on day 63 after the first vaccine or placebo injection. The starting material was peripheral blood, obtained in a trial of Ad26.COV2.S vaccine versus placebo. The receptors were gathered from a person aged 18 to 65 who received the Ad26.COV2.S COVID-19 vaccine or a placebo.

The chain combines TRBV10-3 with TRBJ2-3, with D possibly called TRBD1 or TRBD2 (7 bases each). Germline V CDR1 and CDR2: ENHRY, SYGVKD. This CDR3 contains 20 residues. V was cut by 3 bases and J by 0 bases, with 25 bases left in between. Here the CDR3 reads CAISDPRGAGDRTSTDTQYF. CDR3 in DNA: TGTGCCATCAGTGACCCCAGGGGGGCGGGGGATAGAACTAGCACAGATACGCAGTATTTT.

V gene TRBV28 combines with J gene TRBJ2-1, with 11 bases identical to TRBD2. Trimming took 2 bases from V and 5 from J; bases not matched to a gene: 8. The germline V gene encodes CDR1 MDHEN and CDR2 SYDVKM. The CDR3 spans 17 residues. The CDR3 DNA is TGTGCCAGCAGTTTAAAGGTTGCTAGCGGGAGGAACAATGAGCAGTTCTTC. This translates into CASSLKVASGRNNEQFF. Combining the CDR3 with reference TRBV28 and TRBJ2-1 gives the whole variable domain DVKVTQSSRYLVKRTGEKVFLECVQDMDHENMFWYRQDPGLGLRLIYFSYDVKMKEKGDIPEGYSVSREKKERFSLILESASTNQTSMYLCASSLKVASGRNNEQFFGPGTRLTVL.

This clone was seen just once. The chain employs TRBV18 and TRBJ2-1; TRBD2 aligns across 11 bases. V gave up 5 bases and J gave up 5 bases; unmatched junction bases: 2. This CDR3 has 14 amino acids. Germline CDR1 KGHSH, CDR2 LQKENI. The CDR3 reads CASSVAGGHNEQFF. The DNA for the CDR3 is TGTGCCAGCTCAGTAGCGGGAGGGCACAATGAGCAGTTCTTC.

The J gene is TRBJ1-6, the V gene TRBV27, with D perhaps TRBD1 (5 bases). CDR3 length equals 15 residues. Trimming left V 5 bases short and J 7 bases short, with 15 bases between. CDR1 is MNHEY and CDR2 is SMNVEV in the germline V gene (reference sequence). DNA of the CDR3: TGTGCCAGCAGTGCACAGGTCGGGGGGAATTCACCCCTCCACTTT. Its protein product is CASSAQVGGNSPLHF.

The chain employs TRBV12-3 or TRBV12-4 and TRBJ2-5, with a tentative D call TRBD1 (6 bases). CDR3 length: 13 residues. The V end lost 3 bases, the J end lost 5 bases, and 10 bases lay between the germline ends. CDR3 in DNA: TGTGCCAGCAGTTTTTCCCAGGGGGAGACCCAGTACTTC. This codes for CASSFSQGETQYF.

This chain uses TRBV7-8 with TRBJ1-5, with a possible D match to TRBD1 (5 bases). Trimming shortened V by 5 bases and J by 2 bases, and 13 bases separated the two germline ends. The CDR3 has 15 amino acids. Germline V gene sequence: CDR1 SGHVS, CDR2 FQNEAQ. CDR3 sequence (DNA): TGTGCCAGCAGCGTAACAGGATGGGGCAATCAGCCCCAGCATTTT. Translation: CASSVTGWGNQPQHF.

The rearrangement joins TRBV5-1 to TRBJ1-6; a weak D match, TRBD1 (6 bases). Germline V gene lookup returns CDR1 SGHRS and CDR2 YFSETQ. The germline V and J ends were trimmed by 4 bases and 6 bases, with 8 bases remaining between them. The CDR3 has 13 residues. CDR3 protein: CASSTGFNSPLHF. The CDR3 DNA is TGCGCCAGCAGCACAGGGTTTAATTCACCCCTCCACTTT.

This clone was seen a single time. This chain links TRBV6-5 with TRBJ1-2; D is unresolved. The CDR3 consists of 12 residues. Germline loops: CDR1 MNHEY, CDR2 SVGAGI. Trimming removed 5 bases from V and 8 bases from J, with 12 bases in between. The CDR3 sequence: CASSLLLKGYTF. As DNA, the CDR3 is TGTGCCAGCAGTCTTCTCTTGAAGGGCTACACCTTC.

CDR3 protein: CASSPGLQPYEQYF. The DNA of the CDR3 is TGTGCCAGCAGCCCGGGACTCCAACCCTACGAGCAGTACTTC. The rearrangement joins TRBV7-9 to TRBJ2-7; D is possibly TRBD2 (6 bases). V was trimmed by 5 bases and J by 2 bases, leaving 13 bases between them. This CDR3 is built from 14 residues. Germline V gene lookup returns CDR1 SEHNR and CDR2 FQNEAQ (reference sequence).

V is TRBV13 and J is TRBJ2-7; 7 bases align to TRBD1. The V segment lost 5 bases and the J segment 3 bases; nucleotides outside the gene matches: 13. Germline V gene lookup returns CDR1 PRHDT and CDR2 FYEKMQ (reference sequence). The CDR3 is 16 residues long. The CDR3 sequence is CASSPSPTGKNYEQYF. The DNA of the CDR3 is TGTGCCAGCAGCCCCTCCCCGACAGGGAAAAACTACGAGCAGTACTTC.

The V and J genes are TRBV4-1 and TRBJ1-2; D gene ambiguous. V lost 0 bases and J 4 bases, leaving 6 bases between the germline ends. Germline V gene sequence: CDR1 MGHRA, CDR2 YSYEKL. The length of the CDR3 is 13 residues. Here the CDR3 DNA reads TGCGCCAGCAGCCAAGACGGACTCTATGGCTACACCTTC. As protein: CASSQDGLYGYTF.

The chain carries TRBV7-9 and TRBJ2-5; D may match TRBD1 or TRBD2 (5 bases each). The germline CDR1 and CDR2 sequences are SEHNR and FQNEAQ (reference sequence). The ends were cut back, 5 bases at V and 1 base at J, with 8 bases in the middle. The length of the CDR3 is 13 residues. The CDR3 sequence: CASSGGIQETQYF. Written as DNA, the CDR3 is TGTGCCAGCAGCGGGGGTATCCAAGAGACCCAGTACTTC.

The chain uses TRBV6-2 or TRBV6-3 and TRBJ2-1, with D perhaps TRBD2 (6 bases). Germline V gives CDR1 MNHEY, CDR2 SVGEGT. The CDR3 is 15 amino acids. The V end lost 2 bases, the J end lost 5 bases, and 13 bases lay between the germline ends. CDR3 region: CASSYVAGRNNEQFF. The CDR3 DNA reads as TGTGCCAGCAGTTACGTTGCGGGGAGGAACAATGAGCAGTTCTTC.

A single count supports this clone. The CDR3, as DNA: TGCGCCAGCAGCCTTCCCCCCGCGGGGGATTCTAGCACAGATACGCAGTATTTT. This gives the protein CASSLPPAGDSSTDTQYF. The chain joins TRBV4-3 to TRBJ2-3; 7 bases fit TRBD2. This CDR3 contains 18 residues. The J segment lost 0 bases and the V segment lost 4 bases, leaving 13 bases of the junction unmatched. From germline, CDR1 is LGHNA and CDR2 YSLEER.

The rearrangement uses TRBV29-1 and TRBJ2-5; D gene ambiguous. Trimming removed 5 bases at V and 4 bases at J, with 17 bases between. Germline assignment: CDR1 SQVTM and CDR2 ANQGSEA. The length of the CDR3 is 14 residues. This chain's CDR3 is CSVLFLNWGETQYF. CDR3 DNA: TGCAGCGTTTTGTTCCTCAACTGGGGAGAGACCCAGTACTTC.

This clone came up a few times. V and J are TRBV20-1 and TRBJ2-2, with D hard to call. The germline V gene has CDR1 DFQATT and CDR2 SNEGSKA (reference sequence). The CDR3 sequence is 11 residues long. V was cut by 6 bases and J by 5 bases, with 7 bases left in between. CDR3 residues: CSAIKTGELFF. The DNA of the CDR3 is TGCAGTGCCATCAAGACCGGGGAGCTGTTTTTT.